This is a list of T cell receptor beta chains from one sample in a study of blood T cells in healthy people across ages. Each CDR3 protein is one row after TCRdb ran MiXCR on the 5' RACE reads. The sample has more than 800,000 distinct CDR3 sequences, about 30% seen once; the top ten hold roughly a sixth. Input material: blood. The source of these receptors is a woman older than 75 in good health. Both conserved end residues are part of each CDR3. The D gene is left open where the match is weak. Clone sizes are given selectively: once, few, many, or a class where the clone is expanded.

d_call | j_call | clone_size | v_call | cdr3_nt | cdr3_aa
. | TRBJ1-6 | many | TRBV7-8 | TGTGCCAGCGCGAGTAGGACACCCCTCCACTTT | CASASRTPLHF
TRBD2 | TRBJ2-5 | many | TRBV24-1 | TGTGCCACCAGTGATTTGGGACTAGCGGGTGAAGAGACCCAGTACTTC | CATSDLGLAGEETQYF
. | TRBJ2-2 | few | TRBV29-1 | TGCAGCCTCAGTACAGGGACCGGGGAGCTGTTTTTT | CSLSTGTGELFF
TRBD2 | TRBJ2-5 | many | TRBV20-1 | TGCAGCGGGCGCGACGGGGGGGGCCGCCAAGAGACCCAGTACTTC | CSGRDGGGRQETQYF
TRBD1 | TRBJ2-5 | few | TRBV5-1 | TGCGCCGGCAGCACCAGGGGGCTCGATGAGACCCAGTACTTC | CAGSTRGLDETQYF
TRBD1 | TRBJ1-2 | . | TRBV29-1 | TGCAGCGTTGCGACAGGGGAACTATATACTAACGGCTACACCTTC | CSVATGELYTNGYTF
. | TRBJ2-3 | few | TRBV3-1 | TGTGCCAGCAGCCAAGTCAGGCCAGGGGGGGACGCAGATACGCAGTATTTT | CASSQVRPGGDADTQYF
. | TRBJ2-4 | . | TRBV3-1 | TGTGCCAGCAGCCAGGATCGATCCAGGTGGTACTTC | CASSQDRSRWYF
. | TRBJ2-5 | . | TRBV11-2 | TGTGCCAGCAGCTTAGACCCCTCCATGGGTAACTTC | CASSLDPSMGNF
TRBD2 | TRBJ2-5 | . | TRBV20-1 | TGCAGTGCTAGAGCCCCAGCGGGAGAGCGGGAGACCCAGTACTTC | CSARAPAGERETQYF
. | TRBJ1-5 | many | TRBV4-2 | TGTGCCAGCAGCCAAGAGGGCAGTGCCGTGGGTCAGCCCCAGCATTTT | CASSQEGSAVGQPQHF
. | TRBJ1-2 | many | TRBV4-3 | TGCGCCAGCAGCCAAGATAGTCAGGGTATCTATGGCTACACCTTC | CASSQDSQGIYGYTF
TRBD1 | TRBJ1-5 | many | TRBV12-3/TRBV12-4 | TGTGCCAGCAGTTTGGACAGGGCGGGGGTCAATCAGCCCCAGCATTTT | CASSLDRAGVNQPQHF
TRBD1 | TRBJ1-5 | few | TRBV4-3 | TGCGCCAGCAGCCAAGAATTAGGGACAGGGAATCAGCCCCAGCATTTT | CASSQELGTGNQPQHF
TRBD2 | TRBJ2-7 | . | TRBV20-1 | TGCAGTGCTAGATCTAGCGGGACCCCCGAGCAGTACTTC | CSARSSGTPEQYF
TRBD1 | TRBJ2-5 | many | TRBV24-1 | TGTGCCACCAGTGATTCAACAGGGGGCCAAGAGACCCAGTACTTC | CATSDSTGGQETQYF
TRBD2 | TRBJ2-3 | . | TRBV24-1 | TGTGCCACCAGTGATCCCTTAGCGGGGGGGGCCGGTGATACGCAGTATTTT | CATSDPLAGGAGDTQYF